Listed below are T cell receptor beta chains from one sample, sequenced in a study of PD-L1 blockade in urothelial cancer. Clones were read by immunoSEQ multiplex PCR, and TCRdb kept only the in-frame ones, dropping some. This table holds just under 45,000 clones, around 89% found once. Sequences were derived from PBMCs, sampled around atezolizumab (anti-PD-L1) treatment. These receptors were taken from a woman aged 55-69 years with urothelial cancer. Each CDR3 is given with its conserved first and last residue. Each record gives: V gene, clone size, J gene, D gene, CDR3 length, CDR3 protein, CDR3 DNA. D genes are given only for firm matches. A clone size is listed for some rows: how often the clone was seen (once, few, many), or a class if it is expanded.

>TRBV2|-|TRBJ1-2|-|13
CASSEIRDQGYTF
TGTGCCAGCAGTGAAATCCGGGATCAAGGCTACACCTTC
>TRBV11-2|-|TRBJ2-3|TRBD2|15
CASSRSGGRTDTQYF
TGTGCCAGCAGCCGGAGCGGGGGGCGGACAGATACGCAGTATTTT
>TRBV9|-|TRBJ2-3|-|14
CASSVGGLTDTQYF
TGTGCCAGCAGCGTAGGGGGCCTCACAGATACGCAGTATTTT
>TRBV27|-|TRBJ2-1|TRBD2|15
CASSPTTSGTTPQFF
TGTGCCAGCAGTCCAACGACTAGCGGGACCACCCCCCAGTTCTTC
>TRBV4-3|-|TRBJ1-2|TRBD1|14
CASSQIGQGVGYTF
TGCGCCAGCAGCCAGATCGGACAGGGAGTTGGCTACACCTTC
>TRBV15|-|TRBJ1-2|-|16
CATSRDLSKRVAGYTF
TGTGCCACCAGCAGAGATCTTAGTAAGAGGGTGGCTGGCTACACCTTC
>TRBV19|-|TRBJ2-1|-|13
CASSIRGHNEQFF
TGTGCCAGTAGTATAAGGGGCCACAATGAGCAGTTCTTC
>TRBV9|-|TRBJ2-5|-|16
CASSAQVGSGKETQYF
TGTGCCAGCAGCGCCCAGGTGGGTAGCGGAAAAGAGACCCAGTACTTC
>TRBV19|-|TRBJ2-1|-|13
CASTAGGMDEQFF
TGTGCCAGTACGGCGGGCGGGATGGATGAGCAGTTCTTC
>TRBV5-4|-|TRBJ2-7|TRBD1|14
CASSRTGVAYEQYF
TGTGCCAGCAGCAGAACAGGGGTCGCCTACGAGCAGTACTTC
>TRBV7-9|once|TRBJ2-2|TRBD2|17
CASSPPQRGTNTGELFF
TGTGCCAGCAGCCCACCACAGCGGGGTACGAACACCGGGGAGCTGTTTTTT
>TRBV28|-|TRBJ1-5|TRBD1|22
CASNPFGRWGQGDRLGNQPQHF
TGTGCCAGCAACCCTTTTGGCCGCTGGGGGCAGGGGGACCGGTTGGGCAATCAGCCCCAGCATTTT
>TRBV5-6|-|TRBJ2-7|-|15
CASTVGRRLWGEQYF
TGTGCCAGCACCGTTGGACGGCGCCTGTGGGGCGAGCAGTACTTC
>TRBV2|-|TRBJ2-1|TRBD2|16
CASMRGASGNIHEQFF
TGTGCCAGCATGAGGGGAGCTAGCGGGAATATCCATGAGCAGTTCTTC
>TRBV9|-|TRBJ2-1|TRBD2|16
CASSVAASGSPGEQFF
TGTGCCAGCAGCGTAGCGGCTAGCGGGAGTCCAGGGGAGCAGTTCTTC
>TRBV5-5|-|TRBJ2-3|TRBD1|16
CASSSRQGGNTDTQYF
TGTGCCAGCAGCTCGCGACAGGGTGGGAACACAGATACGCAGTATTTT
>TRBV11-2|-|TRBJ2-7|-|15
CASSFTGRGSYEQYF
TGTGCCAGCAGCTTCACCGGGAGAGGGTCCTACGAGCAGTACTTC
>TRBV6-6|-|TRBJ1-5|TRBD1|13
CAAAGTGEQPQHF
TGTGCCGCAGCCGGGACAGGGGAACAGCCCCAGCATTTT
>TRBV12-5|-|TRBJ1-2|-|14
CASGSHGGDYGYTF
TGTGCTAGTGGGTCCCACGGGGGGGACTATGGCTACACCTTC
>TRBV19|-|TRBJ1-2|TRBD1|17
CASSGTARTSINYGYTF
TGTGCCAGTAGTGGGACAGCCAGAACGAGCATTAACTATGGCTACACCTTC
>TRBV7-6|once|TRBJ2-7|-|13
CASSPDYSYEQYF
TGTGCCAGCAGCCCGGACTACTCCTACGAGCAGTACTTC
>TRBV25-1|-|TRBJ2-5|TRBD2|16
CASSEGAGRERETQYF
TGTGCCAGCAGTGAAGGAGCAGGGAGGGAGCGGGAGACCCAGTACTTC
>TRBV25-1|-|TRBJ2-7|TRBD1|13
CASSETGNYEQYF
TGTGCCAGCAGCGAGACAGGGAACTACGAGCAGTACTTC
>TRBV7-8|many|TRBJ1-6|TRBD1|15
CASSARQGGNSPLHF
TGTGCCAGCAGCGCAAGACAGGGTGGGAATTCACCCCTCCACTTT
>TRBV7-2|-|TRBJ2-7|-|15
CASSDLWDHGGEQYF
TGTGCCAGCAGCGATCTGTGGGACCACGGGGGCGAGCAGTACTTC
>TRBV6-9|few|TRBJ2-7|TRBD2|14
CASSYGGRIYEQYF
TGTGCCAGCAGTTACGGCGGGAGGATCTACGAGCAGTACTTC
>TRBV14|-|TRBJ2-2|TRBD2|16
CASSYWTSRGTGELFF
TGTGCCAGCAGCTACTGGACTAGCCGGGGCACCGGGGAGCTGTTTTTT
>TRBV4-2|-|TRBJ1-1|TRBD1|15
CASSQDTGGFTEAFF
TGTGCCAGCAGCCAAGATACAGGGGGCTTCACTGAAGCTTTCTTT
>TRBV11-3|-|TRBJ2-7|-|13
CASSLDARSEQYF
TGTGCCAGCAGCTTAGACGCCCGGTCCGAGCAGTACTTC
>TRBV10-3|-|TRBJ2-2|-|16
CAISETDFSNTGELFF
TGTGCCATCAGTGAGACGGACTTTTCGAACACCGGGGAGCTGTTTTTT
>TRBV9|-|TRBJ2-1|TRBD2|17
CASSVDPLAGVRNEQFF
TGTGCCAGCAGCGTAGACCCCTTAGCGGGAGTCCGCAATGAGCAGTTCTTC
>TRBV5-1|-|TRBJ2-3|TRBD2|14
CASSLAGGEDTQYF
TGCGCCAGCAGCTTGGCTGGGGGGGAGGATACGCAGTATTTT
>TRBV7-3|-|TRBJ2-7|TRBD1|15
CASSLTGQTDYEQYF
TGTGCCAGCAGCTTAACGGGACAGACAGACTACGAGCAGTACTTC
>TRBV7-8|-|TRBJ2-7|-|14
CASSPIRGYYEQYF
TGTGCCAGCAGCCCTATCCGGGGGTACTACGAGCAGTACTTC
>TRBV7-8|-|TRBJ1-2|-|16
CASSLTGRTANYGYTF
TGTGCCAGCAGCTTAACCGGGAGGACAGCTAACTATGGCTACACCTTC
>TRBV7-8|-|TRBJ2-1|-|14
CASSLPGGNNEQFF
TGTGCCAGCAGCTTACCAGGGGGGAACAATGAGCAGTTCTTC
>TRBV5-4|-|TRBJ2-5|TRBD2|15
CASSAPGTSREAQYF
TGTGCCAGCAGCGCTCCCGGGACTAGCAGGGAGGCCCAGTACTTC
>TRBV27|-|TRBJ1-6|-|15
CASTGRGSYNSPLHF
TGTGCCAGCACGGGTCGGGGCTCCTATAATTCACCCCTCCACTTT
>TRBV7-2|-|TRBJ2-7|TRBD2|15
CASSFKGAGGQEQYF
TGTGCCAGCAGCTTTAAGGGGGCGGGAGGGCAAGAGCAGTACTTC
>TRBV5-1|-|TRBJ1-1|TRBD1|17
CASSFRGTGAALTEAFF
TGCGCCAGCAGCTTTAGGGGGACAGGGGCGGCGCTTACTGAAGCTTTCTTT
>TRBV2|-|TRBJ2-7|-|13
CASSLLAGYEQYF
TGTGCCAGCAGTCTACTAGCAGGCTACGAGCAGTACTTC
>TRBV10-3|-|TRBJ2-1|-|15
CAISEANRDLNEQFF
TGTGCCATCAGTGAGGCGAACAGGGATCTCAATGAGCAGTTCTTC
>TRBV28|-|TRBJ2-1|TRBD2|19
CASSWRGQDTSGGYNEQFF
TGTGCCAGCAGTTGGAGGGGACAAGATACTAGCGGGGGTTACAATGAGCAGTTCTTC
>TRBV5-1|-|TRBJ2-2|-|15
CASSYLRGSAGELFF
TGCGCCAGCAGCTACCTTCGAGGCAGCGCCGGGGAGCTGTTTTTT
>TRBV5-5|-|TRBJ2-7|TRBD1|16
CASSSPDRGTFYEQYF
TGTGCCAGCAGCTCCCCGGACAGGGGAACTTTCTACGAGCAGTACTTC
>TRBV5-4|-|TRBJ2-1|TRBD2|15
CASSWTSGYYNEQFF
TGTGCCAGCAGCTGGACTAGCGGATATTACAATGAGCAGTTCTTC
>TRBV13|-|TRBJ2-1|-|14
CASSFTGAYNEQFF
TGTGCCAGCAGCTTCACGGGAGCCTACAATGAGCAGTTCTTC
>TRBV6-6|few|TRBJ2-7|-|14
CASSQPQGRHEQYF
TGTGCCAGCAGCCAACCCCAGGGGAGACACGAGCAGTACTTC
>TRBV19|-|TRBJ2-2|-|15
CASRLSGEGSGELFF
TGTGCCAGTAGACTCTCAGGGGAAGGATCCGGGGAGCTGTTTTTT
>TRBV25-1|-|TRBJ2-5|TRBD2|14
CASMSGRAGETQYF
TGTGCCAGCATGAGCGGGAGGGCCGGAGAGACCCAGTACTTC
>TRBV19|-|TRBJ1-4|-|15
CASSIGGAIREKLFF
TGTGCCAGTAGTATCGGCGGAGCGATTCGGGAAAAACTGTTTTTT